This T cell receptor beta chain was captured in a study of T cells after posttransplantation cyclophosphamide. Findings of the study overall: Donor CD8+ memory clones often dominated recipient blood repertoires at later times.

The CDR3 is 12 amino acids. Trimming shortened V by 6 bases and J by 11 bases, and 16 bases separated the two germline ends. This clone has a handful of counts. Its antigen remains unknown. Data came from immunoSEQ multiplex PCR; TCRdb stores just in-frame clones and leaves some out. The data show about 24,000 clones, with none appearing a single time. Sequencing was done on a sample of PBMCs. This TCR was recovered from a woman aged 45-60 years in good health, CMV-negative, and a related stem cell transplant donor. The genes are TRBV23-1 and TRBJ2-5, with D possibly TRBD2 on 5 matching bases. TRBV23-1 is an ORF, and what it does is uncertain. The CDR3 sequence is CASSQDSLTQYF. DNA for the CDR3: TGCGCCAGCAGCCAGGACTCTTTAACGCAGTACTTC.